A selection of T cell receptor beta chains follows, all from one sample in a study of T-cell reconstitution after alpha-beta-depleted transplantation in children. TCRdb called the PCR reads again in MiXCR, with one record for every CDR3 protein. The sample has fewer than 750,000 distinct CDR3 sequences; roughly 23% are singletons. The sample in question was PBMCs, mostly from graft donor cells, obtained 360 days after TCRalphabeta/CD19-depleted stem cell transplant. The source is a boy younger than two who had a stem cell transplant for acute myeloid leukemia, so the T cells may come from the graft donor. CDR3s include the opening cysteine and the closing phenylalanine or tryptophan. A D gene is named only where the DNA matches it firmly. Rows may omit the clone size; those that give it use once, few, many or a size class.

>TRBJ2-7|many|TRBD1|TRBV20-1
TGCAGTGCTCGCGGTTGGACAGGTGACGACTACGAGCAGTACTTC
CSARGWTGDDYEQYF
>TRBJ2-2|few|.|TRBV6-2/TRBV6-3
TGTGCCAGCACCTCTAGCCCACTGCAGGGCGCCGGGGAGCTGTTTTTT
CASTSSPLQGAGELFF
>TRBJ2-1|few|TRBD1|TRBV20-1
TGCAGTGCTATTTTACCGGGACAGTTCTACAATGAGCAGTTCTTC
CSAILPGQFYNEQFF
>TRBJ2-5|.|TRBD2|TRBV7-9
TGTGCCAGCACCCCGGGAGGAGAGTGGCACTTC
CASTPGGEWHF
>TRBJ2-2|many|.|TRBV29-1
TGCAGCGTTGGCAGGAACACCGGGGAGCTGTTTTTT
CSVGRNTGELFF
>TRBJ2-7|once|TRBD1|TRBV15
TGTGCCACCAGCAGAGCCGGGACAGCCTCCTACGAGCAGTACTTC
CATSRAGTASYEQYF
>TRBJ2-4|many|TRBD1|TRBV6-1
TGTGCCAGCAGTCAGGACAGGGTGAACATTCAGTACTTC
CASSQDRVNIQYF
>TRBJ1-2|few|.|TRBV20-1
TGCAGTGCTAGCACCGCCGGTGGTGGCTACACCTTC
CSASTAGGGYTF
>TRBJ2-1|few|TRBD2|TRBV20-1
TGCAGTGCTAGCAGGGTTCGGGGGGGATACAATGAGCAGTTCTTC
CSASRVRGGYNEQFF
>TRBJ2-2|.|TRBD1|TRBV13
TGTGCCAGCAGCCCCAGACAGGGGGCGCAAACCGGGGAGCTGTTTTTT
CASSPRQGAQTGELFF
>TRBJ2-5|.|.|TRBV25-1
TGTGCCAGCAGTGAATACGGGGGAGAGACCCAGTACTTC
CASSEYGGETQYF
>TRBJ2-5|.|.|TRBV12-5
TGTGCTAGTGGTTTGAGGGACGGAAGGATAGAGACCCAGTACTTC
CASGLRDGRIETQYF
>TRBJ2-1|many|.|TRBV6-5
TGTGCCAGCAGTTACTCTCGAGGGGGGGCGGGGAATGAGCAGTTCTTC
CASSYSRGGAGNEQFF
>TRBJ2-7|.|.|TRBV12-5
TGTGCTAGTGGTCCGGGGTTGAACTACGAGCAGTACTTC
CASGPGLNYEQYF
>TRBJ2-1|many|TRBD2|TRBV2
TGTGCCAGCAGCCACCGCACTAGCGTTATCAATGAGCAGTTCTTC
CASSHRTSVINEQFF
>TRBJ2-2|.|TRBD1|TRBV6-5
TGTGCCAGCAGTTACCGAAGGCCGGGACAGGGGGCCGGGGAGCTGTTTTTT
CASSYRRPGQGAGELFF
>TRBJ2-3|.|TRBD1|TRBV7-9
TGTGCCAGCAGCTCCAAGGGACAGGGAGCAGATACGCAGTATTTT
CASSSKGQGADTQYF
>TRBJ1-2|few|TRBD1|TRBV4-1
TGCGCCAGCAGCGACGCACTCGACAGGGGAGGAGGCGACTATGGCTACACCTTC
CASSDALDRGGGDYGYTF
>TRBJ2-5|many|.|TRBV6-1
TGTGCCAGCAGTGAAAATAGGGGCTTAGGGGAGACCCAGTACTTC
CASSENRGLGETQYF
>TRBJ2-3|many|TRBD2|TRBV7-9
TGTGCCAGCAGCTTACCCACGAGCGGGGGGCGCACAGATACGCAGTATTTT
CASSLPTSGGRTDTQYF
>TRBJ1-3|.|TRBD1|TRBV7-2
TGTGCCAGCAGCTCGATTAGGGGGCCTGGAAACACCATATATTTT
CASSSIRGPGNTIYF
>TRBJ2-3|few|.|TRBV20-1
TGCAGTGCTAGACGGAGGTTCTTCACAGATACGCAGTATTTT
CSARRRFFTDTQYF
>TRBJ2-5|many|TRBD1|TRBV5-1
TGCGCCAGCAGCTTACAGGGGGATGAGACCCAGTACTTC
CASSLQGDETQYF
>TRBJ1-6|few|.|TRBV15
TGTGCCACCAGCAGAGTTGGGACGTCAGGCCTCCACTTT
CATSRVGTSGLHF
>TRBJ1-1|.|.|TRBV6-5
TGTGCCAGCAGTTTGATGGGACAAAGGAACACTGAAGCTTTCTTT
CASSLMGQRNTEAFF
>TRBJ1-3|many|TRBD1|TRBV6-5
TGTGCCAGCAGTTACTCTACAGGGGCTCCCTCTGGAAACACCATATATTTT
CASSYSTGAPSGNTIYF
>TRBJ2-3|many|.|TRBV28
TGTGCCATTTCCAAGATTTCTAGCACAGATACGCAGTATTTT
CAISKISSTDTQYF
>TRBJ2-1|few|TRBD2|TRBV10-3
TGTGCCACGGAGGCTAGCGGGGGGAGGGCGTACAATGAGCAGTTCTTC
CATEASGGRAYNEQFF
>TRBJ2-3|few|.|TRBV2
TGTGCCAGCAGTGGACGCCCCCAGACAGATACGCAGTATTTT
CASSGRPQTDTQYF
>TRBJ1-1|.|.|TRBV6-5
TGTGCCAGCAGTTACTCTCGACAGGCGAACACTGAAGCTTTCTTT
CASSYSRQANTEAFF
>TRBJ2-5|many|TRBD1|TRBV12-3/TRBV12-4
TGTGCCAGCAGTCCTGGGACAGAAGAGACCCAGTACTTC
CASSPGTEETQYF
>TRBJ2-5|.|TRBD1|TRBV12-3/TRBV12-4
TGTGCCAGCAGTAGCCGAGACAGGGTTTGGGGAGAGACCCAGTACTTC
CASSSRDRVWGETQYF
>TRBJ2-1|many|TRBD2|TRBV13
TGTGCCAGCCGGGGGGGGAATGAGCAGTTCTTC
CASRGGNEQFF
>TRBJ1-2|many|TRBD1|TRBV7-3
TGTGCCAGCAGCTGGGACAGGGAGGGGTATGGCTACACCTTC
CASSWDREGYGYTF
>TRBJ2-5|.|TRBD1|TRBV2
TGTGCCAGCAGTAAGACAGGGGGCCAAGAGACCCAGTACTTC
CASSKTGGQETQYF
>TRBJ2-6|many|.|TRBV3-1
TGTGCCAGCAGCCAAGATCGATTTGGCAGGGCGAGCTCTGGGGCCAACGTCCTGACTTTC
CASSQDRFGRASSGANVLTF
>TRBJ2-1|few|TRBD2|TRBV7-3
TGCGCCAGCAGCTTGACGCCTAGCGGGGGGTACAATGAGCAGTTCTTC
CASSLTPSGGYNEQFF
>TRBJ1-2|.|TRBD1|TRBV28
TGTGCCAGCAGTGAGGGACAGAACTACTATGGCTACACCTTC
CASSEGQNYYGYTF
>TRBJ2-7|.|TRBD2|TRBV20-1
TGCAGTGCCGGGGGGGGACTAGCGGGAGCCGGGCGGGTGCAGTACTTC
CSAGGGLAGAGRVQYF
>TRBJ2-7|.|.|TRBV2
TGTGCCAGCAGTGAGGGACATAGCGGGCTTAACTACGAGCAGTACTTC
CASSEGHSGLNYEQYF
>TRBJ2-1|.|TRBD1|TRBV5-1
TGCGCCAGCACCCGACCGACAGGGAATGAGCAGTTCTTC
CASTRPTGNEQFF
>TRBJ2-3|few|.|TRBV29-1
TGCAGCGTTGAAATGGCTTTCACAGATACGCAGTATTTT
CSVEMAFTDTQYF
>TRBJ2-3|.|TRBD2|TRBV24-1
TGTGCCACCAGTGACGGGGGACTAGCGGGTAATACGCAGTATTTT
CATSDGGLAGNTQYF
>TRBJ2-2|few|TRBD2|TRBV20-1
TGCAGTGCTAGGGCCCGGACTAGCGCCCCGTCCGGGGAGCTGTTTTTT
CSARARTSAPSGELFF
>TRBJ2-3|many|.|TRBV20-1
TGCAGTGCTAGTCGGATCACAGATACGCAGTATTTT
CSASRITDTQYF